A single sample gave rise to the 24 T cell receptor beta chains below, sequenced in a study of blood T cells in healthy people across ages. Alongside a J-beta primer mix, a sample-barcoded 5' primer served in a second PCR lasting roughly 6 to 11 cycles. TCRdb analysed the 5' RACE reads with MiXCR anew, one entry per CDR3 protein. The sample yields roughly 1 million distinct CDR3 sequences, 20% to 25% seen once. The same data also went into a second study, on T cells of mothers and their children.

The sequencing input was blood. The receptors derive from a girl aged 2-10 years in good health.

The table lists this clonotype with a few counts. J is TRBJ2-4 and V is TRBV20-1; D may match TRBD1 or TRBD2 (5 bases each). Deletions cut 3 bases from V and 1 base from J, with 16 bases between. Germline values: CDR1 DFQATT, CDR2 SNEGSKA (reference sequence). This CDR3 is built from 16 residues. The CDR3 sequence: CSASTGLGRAKNIQYF. CDR3 DNA: TGCAGTGCTAGTACGGGGCTGGGACGGGCCAAAAACATTCAGTACTTC.

The sample holds many counts of this clonotype. V usage is TRBV25-1 and J usage is TRBJ2-1; TRBD2 aligns across 7 bases. The CDR3 consists of 14 residues. V lost 2 bases, J lost 3 bases, and 1 base stayed unmatched. The germline V gene encodes CDR1 MGHDK and CDR2 SYGVNS. The CDR3 region has the DNA TGTGCCAGCAGTGAACTAGCGGTCTACAATGAGCAGTTCTTC. Its protein product is CASSELAVYNEQFF.

V and J are TRBV11-2 and TRBJ2-1; 15 bases map to TRBD2. With V trimmed by 4 bases and J by 6 bases, 4 bases remained unmatched. The germline V gene encodes CDR1 SGHAT and CDR2 FQNNGV. CDR3 length: 16 amino acids. As DNA, the CDR3 is TGTGCCAGCAGCTCGGAGGGACTAGCGGGGGGCAATGAGCAGTTCTTC. The encoded protein is CASSSEGLAGGNEQFF.

This clonotype has more than one count but fewer than ten. The rearrangement uses TRBV7-9 and TRBJ2-5; perhaps TRBD1 as D (5 bases). V gave up 1 base and J gave up 5 bases, with 14 bases separating them. CDR3 length equals 15 residues. Germline CDR1 and CDR2: SEHNR and FQNEAQ (reference sequence). For the CDR3, the DNA is TGTGCCAGCAGCTTAGACAGGCTGGCGACGGAGACCCAGTACTTC. It yields the protein CASSLDRLATETQYF. Together with reference TRBV7-9 and TRBJ2-5, the CDR3 gives the full variable domain: DTGVSQNPRHKITKRGQNVTFRCDPISEHNRLYWYRQTLGQGPEFLTYFQNEAQLEKSRLLSDRFSAERPKGSFSTLEIQRTEQGDSAMYLCASSLDRLATETQYFGPGTRLLVL.

This chain connects TRBV6-6 to TRBJ2-1; no definite D call. Germline CDR1 MNHNY, CDR2 SVGAGI (reference sequence). Trimming removed 6 bases at V and 7 bases at J, with 10 bases between. The CDR3 extends over 12 amino acids. The DNA of the CDR3 is TGTGCCAGCAGACCTGGGTGGAATGAGCAGTTCTTC. The encoded protein is CASRPGWNEQFF.

The genes are TRBV7-9 and TRBJ2-7, with no clear D. V lost 0 bases, J lost 3 bases, and 9 bases lay in between. The V gene's germline CDR1 is SEHNR and CDR2 FQNEAQ (reference sequence). The CDR3 totals 14 residues. The CDR3 DNA reads as TGTGCCAGCAGCTTAGCGAGTGGCCTCTACGAGCAGTACTTC. It specifies CASSLASGLYEQYF.

Only a few counts were recorded for this clonotype. The chain recombines TRBV29-1 with TRBJ2-7, with a possible D match to TRBD1 (5 bases). CDR3 length: 12 amino acids. The V and J ends lost 4 bases and 2 bases respectively, with 9 bases between them. The germline CDR1 and CDR2 sequences are SQVTM and ANQGSEA. The CDR3: CSVGWGAYEQYF. CDR3 DNA: TGCAGCGTTGGGTGGGGCGCCTACGAGCAGTACTTC.

This chain connects TRBV27 to TRBJ2-5; 8 bases fit TRBD2. The trim removed 2 bases at V and 3 bases at J, leaving 14 bases unmatched. Germline CDR1 and CDR2: MNHEY and SMNVEV (reference sequence). CDR3 length: 18 amino acids. CDR3 bases: TGTGCCAGCAGTTTAACCCTAGCGGGCCTCCCCTCGAAAGAGACCCAGTACTTC. Protein sequence: CASSLTLAGLPSKETQYF.

The CDR3 coding sequence is TGTGCCAGCAGCGTAGATATTCCCTACCACGAGCAGTACTTC. Its translation: CASSVDIPYHEQYF. V is TRBV7-2 and J is TRBJ2-7; D unclear. Germline values: CDR1 SGHTA, CDR2 FQGNSA. The length of the CDR3 is 14 residues. The V end lost 5 bases, the J end lost 5 bases, and 16 bases lay between the germline ends.

This chain uses TRBV4-3 with TRBJ2-2; D call uncertain. This CDR3 region has 13 residues. Germline V lookup: CDR1 LGHNA, CDR2 YSLEER. V was clipped by 1 base and J by 5 bases, with 5 bases between them. The chain's CDR3 is CASSQAWTGELFF. The CDR3 region has the DNA TGCGCCAGCAGCCAAGCCTGGACCGGGGAGCTGTTTTTT.

Notes on this clonotype: The junction differs from germline at one of its ends, possibly a read error. The J gene is TRBJ1-1, the V gene TRBV19, with no clear D. Germline V lookup: CDR1 LNHDA, CDR2 SQIVND (reference sequence). The CDR3 length is 15 residues. The CDR3 DNA is TGTGCCAGTAAGCGGCGGGGAGGTAGCGGCACTGAAGCTCTCTTT. This translates into CASKRRGGSGTEALF.

The genes are TRBV4-1 and TRBJ2-7; 14 nucleotides match TRBD2. CDR3 length equals 16 residues. The trim removed 3 bases at V and 6 bases at J, leaving 7 bases unmatched. The germline V gene encodes CDR1 MGHRA and CDR2 YSYEKL. The chain's CDR3 is CASSHLPGTSGGEQYF. Written as DNA, the CDR3 is TGCGCCAGCAGCCACCTTCCCGGGACTAGCGGGGGCGAGCAGTACTTC.

This clonotype was detected ten times or more. This chain uses TRBV24-1 with TRBJ2-5; D may be TRBD1 (6 bases). The CDR3 loop spans 15 amino acids. V lost 3 bases, J lost 5 bases, and 15 bases lay in between. The germline V gene has CDR1 KGHDR and CDR2 SFDVKD. The CDR3: CATSDPGTRGETQYF. CDR3 nucleotides: TGTGCCACCAGTGATCCCGGGACAAGAGGCGAGACCCAGTACTTC.

The chain uses TRBV28 and TRBJ2-2; 7 nucleotides line up with TRBD1. The J segment lost 2 bases and the V segment lost 6 bases, leaving 9 bases of the junction unmatched. Per germline, CDR1 MDHEN and CDR2 SYDVKM. The CDR3 totals 16 residues. CDR3: CASSSTGVGNTGELFF. DNA of the CDR3: TGTGCCAGCAGCTCCACAGGGGTCGGAAACACCGGGGAGCTGTTTTTT.

J is TRBJ2-2 and V is TRBV4-1; maybe TRBD1 (6 bases). Germline CDR1 MGHRA, CDR2 YSYEKL. Deletions cut 1 base from V and 9 bases from J, with 12 bases between. The CDR3 is 14 residues long. The CDR3 is CASSQVIDRRELFF. For the CDR3, the DNA is TGCGCCAGCAGCCAAGTGATAGACAGGAGGGAGCTGTTTTTT.

This chain uses TRBV20-1 with TRBJ2-4; 8 nucleotides match TRBD1. V lost 5 bases, J lost 2 bases, and 5 bases stayed unmatched. CDR3 size: 14 residues. In germline, CDR1 is DFQATT, CDR2 SNEGSKA (reference sequence). The DNA of the CDR3 is TGCAGTGCTTCGGGACAGGACCCCAAAAACATTCAGTACTTC. Protein sequence: CSASGQDPKNIQYF.

This clonotype is a singleton in its sample. This sequence joins TRBV12-3 or TRBV12-4 and TRBJ2-5; 7 bases are shared with TRBD1. This CDR3 is 13 amino acids long. V dropped 9 bases and J dropped 3; count of bases not matched to a gene: 7. The CDR3 region has the DNA TGTGCCAGTACCGGGACAGTAGAAGAGACCCAGTACTTC. Protein product: CASTGTVEETQYF.

The sample holds a few counts of this clonotype. The chain combines TRBV11-2 with TRBJ2-6, with a weak D call TRBD1 (5 bases). Germline V lookup: CDR1 SGHAT, CDR2 FQNNGV. The V end lost 3 bases, the J end lost 2 bases, and 11 bases lay between the germline ends. CDR3 length equals 16 residues. The CDR3 protein is CASSFRTDTGANVLTF. CDR3 nucleotide sequence: TGTGCCAGCAGCTTTCGCACGGACACTGGGGCCAACGTCCTGACTTTC.

The gene calls are TRBV28 and TRBJ2-5; D is unclear. Per germline, CDR1 MDHEN and CDR2 SYDVKM. The CDR3 has 13 residues. With 5 bases removed from V and 5 bases from J, the gap between germline ends came to 12 bases. The CDR3 DNA sequence: TGTGCCAGCAGTACCCCAGTACCGGAGACCCAGTACTTC. Amino acid sequence: CASSTPVPETQYF.

This clonotype occurred a few times. The gene calls are TRBV6-2 or TRBV6-3 and TRBJ1-2; possibly TRBD1 for D (6 bases). There are 13 residues in the CDR3. V was trimmed by 8 bases and J by 2 bases, leaving 12 bases between them. Germline CDR1 is MNHEY and CDR2 is SVGEGT. The CDR3: CASEDRMNYGYTF. In DNA, the CDR3 is TGTGCCAGCGAAGACAGGATGAACTATGGCTACACCTTC.

The rearrangement joins TRBV11-2 to TRBJ2-7; 9 nucleotides align to TRBD2. There are 15 residues in the CDR3. With V trimmed by 4 bases and J by 0 bases, 4 bases remained unmatched. From germline, CDR1 is SGHAT and CDR2 FQNNGV. For the CDR3, the DNA is TGTGCCAGCAGCTCGGCGGGACTAGCCTCCTACGAGCAGTACTTC. This codes for CASSSAGLASYEQYF. The full variable domain, with the rest looked up from reference TRBV11-2 and TRBJ2-7, is EAGVAQSPRYKIIEKRQSVAFWCNPISGHATLYWYQQILGQGPKLLIQFQNNGVVDDSQLPKDRFSAERLKGVDSTLKIQPAKLEDSAVYLCASSSAGLASYEQYFGPGTRLTVT.

The chain has TRBV28 and TRBJ2-3; D might be TRBD2 (6 bases). CDR1 is MDHEN, CDR2 SYDVKM, per germline. V lost 5 bases, J lost 4 bases, and 19 bases lay in between. CDR3 length: 16 amino acids. The CDR3 DNA reads TGTGCCAGCAGTCCCCGACTGGCGGGAATGTCAGATACGCAGTATTTT. Translation gives CASSPRLAGMSDTQYF.

The chain links TRBV4-3 to TRBJ2-5, with D hard to call. CDR1 and CDR2 (germline): LGHNA, YSLEER. The CDR3 consists of 13 residues. Trimming stripped 0 bases from V and 5 bases from J, with 7 bases between. CDR3 protein: CASSQDERETQYF. DNA for the CDR3: TGCGCCAGCAGCCAAGATGAGAGGGAGACCCAGTACTTC.

This clonotype was detected only a few times. V and J are TRBV11-1 and TRBJ1-1, with 7 bases lining up with TRBD1. V shed 2 bases, J shed 8 bases, and the junction held 8 bases outside the gene matches. The CDR3 sequence is 14 residues long. Per germline, CDR1 SGHAT and CDR2 FQDESV (reference sequence). The CDR3 DNA sequence: TGTGCCAGCAGCTTACAGGGAAGGACAGGAGAAGCTTTCTTT. Translating it yields CASSLQGRTGEAFF.